The table lists the clone carrying this T cell receptor beta chain with many counts. The data were obtained in a study of T-cell reconstitution after alpha-beta-depleted transplantation in children. Unique molecular identifiers were incorporated into the prepared TCRbeta library. TCRdb re-called the PCR reads with MiXCR, one entry per CDR3 protein. The repertoire includes 190,000 or so distinct CDR3 sequences, around 6.8% of them detected once, and around 2.7% sits in the top ten. V was pared by 0 bases and J by 5 bases, with 15 bases between. The CDR3 sequence is 15 residues long. Germline-derived CDR1 and CDR2 are DFQATT and SNEGSKA (reference sequence).

The chain links TRBV20-1 to TRBJ2-3; D is perhaps TRBD2 (5 bases). The origin of this receptor is a human donor who donated a stem cell graft to a child with Wiskott-Aldrich syndrome. Sequencing used PBMCs from the stem cell graft donor, obtained from the stem cell graft. The DNA for the CDR3 is TGCAGTGCTAGAGATCCTGGGAGCGAGGGAGATACGCAGTATTTT. Its protein product is CSARDPGSEGDTQYF.